This T cell receptor (beta chain) derives from a study of blood T cell repertoires in COVID-19. The CDR3 consists of 13 residues. Germline-derived CDR1 and CDR2 are SGHDN and FVKESK. Trimming pared 1 base from V and 2 bases from J, leaving 6 bases between. Clones were read by immunoSEQ multiplex PCR, and TCRdb kept only the in-frame ones, dropping some. The sample yields roughly 380,000 clones, 85% seen once. The sequence was obtained from a woman in her late teens or twenties with acute or convalescent COVID-19. The chain combines TRBV14 with TRBJ2-7, with D tentatively TRBD2 (5 bases). Input material: peripheral blood. CDR3 sequence reads: CASSQGRAYEQYF. CDR3 DNA sequence: TGTGCCAGCAGCCAAGGGCGGGCCTACGAGCAGTACTTC. Looking up the rest from reference TRBV14 and TRBJ2-7 gives the full variable domain: EAGVTQFPSHSVIEKGQTVTLRCDPISGHDNLYWYRRVMGKEIKFLLHFVKESKQDESGMPNNRFLAERTGGTYSTLKVQPAELEDSGVYFCASSQGRAYEQYFGPGTRLTVT.